This record concerns one TCR beta chain sequence. Trimming removed 3 bases from V and 3 bases from J, with 15 bases in between. Germline V gives CDR1 ENHRY, CDR2 SYGVKD. CDR3 length equals 15 residues. This sample is part of a study of OX40 agonist ivuxolimab in advanced cancers. On the study more broadly: From roughly 20 to 90 years was the age range, with a mean of around 54 years, and roughly 83% were male. Enrollees could have had prior anti-PD-1, anti-PD-L1 or anti-CTLA-4 therapy, which over 35% had received.

TCRdb's copy holds only in-frame clones and misses some; the assay was immunoSEQ multiplex PCR. The repertoire has tens of thousands of clones, about 91% of them found once; the top ten carry 15% to 20%. J is TRBJ2-7 and V is TRBV10-3; tentative D call: TRBD2 (6 bases). Specimen: CD4+ or CD8+ T cells sorted from blood, collected in a trial of the OX40 agonist ivuxolimab. This receptor was identified in an adult with an advanced solid tumor such as melanoma, head and neck, liver or kidney cancer. The CDR3 is CAISEDGGTYYEQYF. The CDR3 DNA sequence: TGTGCCATCAGTGAAGACGGCGGGACCTACTACGAGCAGTACTTC.